The 28 T cell receptor beta chains given below trace back to one sample, sequenced in a study of shared T cell receptors in the human thymus. Sequencing was performed with immunoSEQ multiplex PCR; in TCRdb, only in-frame clones are kept and a portion is missing. The sample contains 550,000 to 800,000 clones, approximately 85% of which appear only once. These data also formed part of another study, on human thymus T cells.

Material for sequencing was thymocytes. The source of these receptors is a girl younger than two with a congenital heart defect.

V usage is TRBV7-3 and J usage is TRBJ2-5, with 16 bases fitting TRBD2. Germline V gene sequence: CDR1 SGHTA, CDR2 FQGTGA. V shed 2 bases and J 1 base; nucleotides not matched to a gene: 10. The CDR3 sequence is 20 residues long. CDR3 residues: CASSLAQPGLAGGPQETQYF. DNA of the CDR3: TGTGCCAGCAGCTTAGCCCAACCGGGACTAGCGGGGGGGCCCCAAGAGACCCAGTACTTC.

V and J are TRBV5-1 and TRBJ1-2; TRBD1 agrees at 9 bases. Germline V gene data show CDR1 as SGHRS and CDR2 as YFSETQ. The ends lost 3 bases at V and 4 bases at J; junction bases unmatched: 7. This CDR3 region has 15 residues. The CDR3 loop reads CASSWNQQGAYGYTF. The CDR3 region has the DNA TGCGCCAGCAGCTGGAACCAACAGGGGGCCTATGGCTACACCTTC.

The rearrangement uses TRBV6-1 and TRBJ1-2, with a tentative D call TRBD1 (5 bases). Trimming shortened V by 6 bases and J by 4 bases, and 9 bases separated the two germline ends. Germline V gives CDR1 MNHNS, CDR2 SASEGT. This CDR3 region has 12 residues. The CDR3 loop reads CASRTRVYGYTF. CDR3 in DNA: TGTGCCAGCAGAACCAGGGTCTATGGCTACACCTTC.

This chain uses TRBV7-8 with TRBJ2-1; no clear D. The CDR3 loop spans 11 amino acids. V gave up 5 bases and J gave up 6 bases, with 5 bases separating them. Germline CDR1 and CDR2: SGHVS and FQNEAQ. The CDR3 DNA reads as TGTGCCAGCAGCCTGGCCAATGAGCAGTTCTTC. Protein product: CASSLANEQFF.

The CDR3 nucleotides read TGTGCCAGCAGCTCCTACAGGGAACTAGCCAAAAACATTCAGTACTTC. Translation: CASSSYRELAKNIQYF. The gene calls are TRBV5-8 and TRBJ2-4; tentatively, D is TRBD1 (6 bases). Trimming took 3 bases from V and 0 from J, leaving 13 bases between them. The CDR3 totals 16 residues. Germline V gene lookup returns CDR1 SGHTS and CDR2 YDEGEE.

V and J are TRBV11-2 and TRBJ1-2, with D possibly being TRBD1 (5 bases). The CDR3 is made up of 14 amino acids. The germline V and J ends were trimmed by 5 bases and 6 bases, with 16 bases remaining between them. CDR1 and CDR2 from the germline V gene are SGHAT and FQNNGV. CDR3 coding DNA: TGTGCCAGCAGCCTGATCCAGGGATCGAATGGCTACACCTTC. It encodes CASSLIQGSNGYTF.

The chain employs TRBV5-1 and TRBJ2-3, with 11 bases aligning to TRBD2. With 3 bases clipped from V and 7 bases from J, the junction kept 13 bases outside the gene matches. CDR3 size: 17 residues. Germline V gene lookup returns CDR1 SGHRS and CDR2 YFSETQ. The CDR3 nucleotides are TGCGCCAGCAGCTCCGGACTACTAGCGGGGGTGGGAAATACGCAGTATTTT. It is translated as CASSSGLLAGVGNTQYF.

The chain joins TRBV2 to TRBJ1-6; the D gene is possibly TRBD1 (6 bases). Between the trimmed V and J ends, which lost 9 bases and 1 base, there was a span of 16 bases. Germline assignment: CDR1 SNHLY and CDR2 FYNNEI. There are 16 residues in the CDR3. CDR3 DNA: TGTGCCAGAGACGAGAAAGGACAGTCCTATAATTCACCCCTCCACTTT. Amino acid sequence: CARDEKGQSYNSPLHF.

In its sample, this clone was seen once. The chain links TRBV27 to TRBJ1-1; 8 bases fit TRBD1. Germline V gene sequence: CDR1 MNHEY, CDR2 SMNVEV (reference sequence). CDR3 length equals 17 residues. J was trimmed by 3 bases and V by 6 bases; bases with no gene match: 15. CDR3 sequence reads: CASSSYQPDRGHTEAFF. As DNA, the CDR3 is TGTGCCAGCAGCTCCTACCAACCCGACAGGGGCCACACTGAAGCTTTCTTT.

The V gene is TRBV12-5, the J gene TRBJ1-1; TRBD1 might be the D (6 bases). Trimming pared 0 bases from V and 1 base from J, leaving 15 bases between. Germline CDR1 LGHNT, CDR2 FRNRAP. The CDR3 totals 17 residues. The CDR3 region has the DNA TGTGCTAGTGGTTTGGTAGCATCAGGGGAGGGGAACACTGAAGCTTTCTTT. Its translation: CASGLVASGEGNTEAFF.

The genes are TRBV19 and TRBJ1-6, with 10 positions matching TRBD1. The CDR3 is 16 amino acids. In germline, CDR1 is LNHDA, CDR2 SQIVND (reference sequence). Trimming removed 4 bases from V and 12 bases from J; junction bases left unmatched: 12. The DNA of the CDR3 is TGTGCCAGTAGTACGAGGATTCCGGGACAGGGGAAACCCCTCCACTTT. Protein: CASSTRIPGQGKPLHF.

This chain joins TRBV10-3 and TRBJ2-1; 12 positions match TRBD2. The CDR3 has 15 residues. In germline, CDR1 is ENHRY, CDR2 SYGVKD. Trimming at V came to 5 bases and at J to 7 bases, leaving 6 bases not matched to a gene. The CDR3 sequence is CAISTLAGGLNEQFF. The CDR3 nucleotides are TGTGCCATCAGTACCCTAGCGGGGGGGCTTAATGAGCAGTTCTTC.

This clone was counted only a few times. J is TRBJ1-1 and V is TRBV6-5; D is possibly TRBD1 (6 bases). V gave up 4 bases and J gave up 5 bases, with 20 bases separating them. Germline CDR1 reads MNHEY; CDR2 reads SVGAGI. The CDR3 length is 16 residues. The CDR3 DNA sequence: TGTGCCAGCAGTTTTACAGATACAGGGTGGCGGACTGAAGCTTTCTTT. This gives the protein CASSFTDTGWRTEAFF.

The count of this clone is one. The chain has TRBV27 and TRBJ2-7; TRBD1 aligns across 7 bases. V was pared by 6 bases and J by 1 base, with 9 bases of the junction left unmatched. Germline-derived CDR1 and CDR2 are MNHEY and SMNVEV (reference sequence). The CDR3 runs to 15 residues. CDR3 DNA sequence: TGTGCCAGCAGCACTTTTAAGGGACAGTCCTACGAGCAGTACTTC. Translation: CASSTFKGQSYEQYF.

This rearrangement joins TRBV6-6 to TRBJ2-3; 11 nucleotides align to TRBD2. The length of the CDR3 is 16 residues. V lost 2 bases and J lost 2; bases outside the gene matches: 3. The germline gives CDR1 MNHNY, CDR2 SVGAGI (reference sequence). The CDR3 DNA follows: TGTGCCAGCAGTTACGGGACTAGCGGAACCACAGATACGCAGTATTTT. This codes for CASSYGTSGTTDTQYF.

The chain employs TRBV13 and TRBJ1-3, with D unresolved. The CDR3 contains 18 residues. V was shortened by 5 bases and J by 0 bases, with 20 bases between the two germline ends. Looked up from germline, CDR1 is PRHDT and CDR2 is FYEKMQ (reference sequence). The chain's CDR3 is CASSVNSPGELSGNTIYF. The CDR3 DNA follows: TGTGCCAGCAGCGTCAACTCCCCAGGCGAGCTCTCTGGAAACACCATATATTTT.

The chain uses TRBV5-4 and TRBJ2-1; the match to TRBD2 covers 10 bases. The CDR3 is made up of 15 amino acids. The junction had 3 bases not matched to a gene; V was cut back by 1 base and J by 5 bases. Per the germline V gene, CDR1 is SGHNT and CDR2 is YYREEE (reference sequence). DNA of the CDR3: TGTGCCAGCAGCTTGCGACTAGCGGGTGACAATGAGCAGTTCTTC. Protein product: CASSLRLAGDNEQFF.

The rearrangement links TRBV9 to TRBJ2-5, with 11 bases fitting TRBD2. Germline values: CDR1 SGDLS, CDR2 YYNGEE. This CDR3 region has 15 residues. V was clipped by 0 bases and J by 3 bases; unmatched bases: 1. The CDR3 DNA is TGTGCCAGCAGCGTAGCGGGACTAGCGGAAGAGACCCAGTACTTC. Protein: CASSVAGLAEETQYF.

The chain is built from TRBV20-1 and TRBJ1-2; D is ambiguous. Deletions cut 4 bases from V and 7 bases from J, with 4 bases between. Germline assignment: CDR1 DFQATT and CDR2 SNEGSKA (reference sequence). CDR3 length: 9 amino acids. The CDR3 region is CSAKRGYTF. The CDR3 coding sequence is TGCAGTGCTAAGCGTGGCTACACCTTC.

This clone has only one observation. V is TRBV27 and J is TRBJ2-1, with TRBD2 matching over 13 bases. The junction had 3 bases not matched to a gene; V was cut back by 4 bases and J by 6 bases. The CDR3 length is 15 residues. The germline gives CDR1 MNHEY, CDR2 SMNVEV (reference sequence). The CDR3 DNA sequence: TGTGCCAGCAGTTCCGGGACTAGCGGGGCCAATGAGCAGTTCTTC. Its protein product is CASSSGTSGANEQFF.

The chain employs TRBV28 and TRBJ2-7; D might be TRBD1 (5 bases). Germline V gene sequence: CDR1 MDHEN, CDR2 SYDVKM. Trimming shortened V by 3 bases and J by 4 bases, and 13 bases separated the two germline ends. The CDR3 runs 14 residues. The CDR3 here is CASSFSGIWYEQYF. As DNA, the CDR3 is TGTGCCAGCAGTTTTTCAGGGATCTGGTACGAGCAGTACTTC.

The chain uses TRBV5-1 and TRBJ1-2; the D gene is possibly TRBD1 (6 bases). The germline CDR1 and CDR2 sequences are SGHRS and YFSETQ. The CDR3 totals 15 residues. V lost 4 bases, J lost 8 bases, and 21 bases lay in between. CDR3 DNA: TGCGCCAGCAGCAGATCGACAGGCATGGAGGAGGGCTACACCTTC. This encodes CASSRSTGMEEGYTF.

The J gene is TRBJ1-2, the V gene TRBV6-4, with 7 bases aligning to TRBD1. Germline CDR1 reads MRHNA; CDR2 reads SNTAGT. Trimming at V came to 6 bases and at J to 5 bases, leaving 9 bases not matched to a gene. The CDR3 sequence is 14 residues long. CDR3 bases: TGTGCCAGCAGACCGACAGGGACGGGGTATGGCTACACCTTC. Translating gives CASRPTGTGYGYTF.

The sample holds one count of this clone. The V gene is TRBV9, the J gene TRBJ1-4; 8 nucleotides match TRBD1. The CDR3 has 14 amino acids. The V segment lost 3 bases and the J segment 8 bases; nucleotides outside the gene matches: 6. Germline V CDR1 and CDR2: SGDLS, YYNGEE. The CDR3 DNA reads as TGTGCCAGCAGCGAAAAGGACAGGGCGGAAAAACTGTTTTTT. This encodes CASSEKDRAEKLFF.

The chain combines TRBV4-1 with TRBJ1-1; a possible D gene is TRBD1 (6 bases). V lost 0 bases and J 1 base, leaving 15 bases between the germline ends. The CDR3 extends over 17 amino acids. Germline loops: CDR1 MGHRA, CDR2 YSYEKL. CDR3 amino acids: CASSQDNRRTENTEAFF. CDR3 nucleotides: TGCGCCAGCAGCCAAGATAATAGAAGGACAGAGAACACTGAAGCTTTCTTT.

The V and J genes are TRBV5-8 and TRBJ2-7; TRBD1 aligns across 9 bases. The CDR3 is 16 amino acids. The V gene's germline CDR1 is SGHTS and CDR2 YDEGEE. Trimming removed 0 bases from V and 5 bases from J; junction bases left unmatched: 9. The CDR3 DNA is TGTGCCAGCAGCTTGGAAAGATTGGGACAGGGACACGAGCAGTACTTC. This codes for CASSLERLGQGHEQYF.

J is TRBJ1-5 and V is TRBV6-4; 8 nucleotides align to TRBD1. This CDR3 is built from 17 residues. V dropped 6 bases and J dropped 1; count of bases not matched to a gene: 11. The germline gives CDR1 MRHNA, CDR2 SNTAGT. The CDR3 here is CASRQGQGPSSNQPQHF. The CDR3 DNA reads TGTGCCAGCAGACAAGGACAGGGACCTTCGAGCAATCAGCCCCAGCATTTT.

The J gene is TRBJ2-1, the V gene TRBV4-3; TRBD2 might be the D (6 bases). The CDR3 totals 18 residues. CDR1 is LGHNA and CDR2 is YSLEER in the germline V gene. Between the trimmed V and J ends, which lost 0 bases and 8 bases, there was a span of 23 bases. CDR3: CASSQDIDGGGGVDEQFF. CDR3 coding DNA: TGCGCCAGCAGCCAAGATATCGACGGGGGTGGCGGGGTGGATGAGCAGTTCTTC.